Presented here are 23 T cell receptor beta chains from one specimen sequenced in a study of blood T cell repertoires in COVID-19. The data were produced by immunoSEQ multiplex PCR, yet TCRdb's version contains in-frame clones alone and is incomplete. The table shows around 430,000 clones, with around nine tenths occurring only once. The sequencing sample was made of PBMCs or T cells enriched from blood (not recorded which). These TCRs come from a woman between 45 and 65 years old who had recovered from COVID-19.

The V gene is TRBV6-5, the J gene TRBJ2-7; 10 nucleotides agree with TRBD1. Germline trimming cut 8 bases from V and 6 bases from J; bases unmatched to any gene: 7. Germline loops: CDR1 MNHEY, CDR2 SVGAGI. CDR3 length: 13 residues. The CDR3: CASRGQGRLEQYF. The CDR3 DNA follows: TGTGCCAGCCGGGGACAGGGGCGCCTCGAGCAGTACTTC.

V is TRBV6-2 or TRBV6-3 and J is TRBJ1-3, with D unresolved. V was clipped by 2 bases and J by 1 base, with 15 bases between them. Germline V CDR1 and CDR2: MNHEY, SVGEGT. CDR3 size: 17 residues. The CDR3 DNA follows: TGTGCCAGCAGTTACCAACCGTCATCACTTTCTGGAAACACCATATATTTT. Translation gives CASSYQPSSLSGNTIYF.

Worth noting for this clone: Other nucleotide sequences from this sample produce the same CDR3. The chain carries TRBV5-1 and TRBJ1-2; D uncertain. CDR1 and CDR2 (germline): SGHRS, YFSETQ. The CDR3 spans 12 residues. Trimming left V 0 bases short and J 6 bases short, with 6 bases between. The DNA of the CDR3 is TGCGCCAGCAGCTTGGGACAAAATGGCTACACCTTC. Translating gives CASSLGQNGYTF.

V usage is TRBV7-2 and J usage is TRBJ1-1; tentatively, D is TRBD1 (5 bases). The CDR3 runs to 15 residues. The germline V and J ends were trimmed by 0 bases and 0 bases, with 8 bases remaining between them. Germline V lookup: CDR1 SGHTA, CDR2 FQGNSA. CDR3 residues: CASSLAPGMNTEAFF. CDR3 coding DNA: TGTGCCAGCAGCTTAGCGCCAGGGATGAACACTGAAGCTTTCTTT.

The CDR3 nucleotides are TGTGCCAGCAGCCTAGGGGGGGGAACGCGGCCCCAGCATTTT. Its translation: CASSLGGGTRPQHF. The chain couples TRBV7-9 to TRBJ1-5; D might be TRBD1 (6 bases). This CDR3 has 14 residues. CDR1 is SEHNR, CDR2 FQNEAQ, per germline (reference sequence). Trimming removed 5 bases at V and 9 bases at J, with 17 bases between.

The chain links TRBV29-1 to TRBJ2-1; perhaps TRBD1 as D (5 bases). CDR1 SQVTM and CDR2 ANQGSEA come from the germline V gene. V was shortened by 5 bases and J by 2 bases, with 13 bases between the two germline ends. The CDR3 totals 14 residues. CDR3 loop: CSVQDILTYNEQFF. CDR3 sequence (DNA): TGCAGCGTTCAGGACATCCTTACCTACAATGAGCAGTTCTTC.

This clone was observed a single time. The chain joins TRBV28 to TRBJ1-6; 10 positions match TRBD1. The CDR3 totals 17 residues. J was trimmed by 2 bases and V by 6 bases; bases with no gene match: 7. Germline V gene sequence: CDR1 MDHEN, CDR2 SYDVKM. CDR3 region: CASSRRQGATYNSPLHF. CDR3 nucleotides: TGTGCCAGCAGCCGACGACAGGGGGCCACCTATAATTCACCCCTCCACTTT.

This chain joins TRBV15 and TRBJ1-4; TRBD1 matches 7 bases. This CDR3 comprises 16 residues. Germline V gives CDR1 LNHNV, CDR2 YYDKDF (reference sequence). Trimming took 4 bases from V and 8 from J; bases not matched to a gene: 13. Here the CDR3 reads CATSTIQGGLGEKLFF. DNA of the CDR3: TGTGCCACCAGCACTATTCAAGGGGGCTTGGGGGAAAAACTGTTTTTT.

V usage is TRBV7-9 and J usage is TRBJ1-4; TRBD1 is a possible D gene (5 bases). V lost 4 bases and J 7 bases, leaving 22 bases between the germline ends. Germline CDR1 is SEHNR and CDR2 is FQNEAQ (reference sequence). The CDR3 is 17 amino acids. This CDR3 is CASSSAQGGGFGEKLFF. The CDR3 DNA is TGTGCCAGCAGCTCGGCTCAGGGTGGGGGGTTCGGTGAAAAACTGTTTTTT.

The chain carries TRBV12-5 and TRBJ1-3; no definite D call. V lost 5 bases, J lost 6 bases, and 8 bases lay in between. CDR3 size: 12 residues. CDR1 and CDR2 (germline): LGHNT, FRNRAP. The CDR3, as DNA: TGTGCTAGTGGTGTCCCTACAAACACCATATATTTT. Amino acids: CASGVPTNTIYF.

The genes are TRBV7-9 and TRBJ2-1; 8 bases line up with TRBD2. Germline CDR1 SEHNR, CDR2 FQNEAQ (reference sequence). The V and J ends lost 7 bases and 7 bases, in that order; junction bases with no gene match: 6. The CDR3 runs 13 residues. DNA for the CDR3: TGTGCCAGCAAGGCGGGGGGACGAAATGAGCAGTTCTTC. Translated, it gives CASKAGGRNEQFF.

The chain joins TRBV25-1 to TRBJ2-7; 8 bases fit TRBD1. This CDR3 region has 14 residues. The junction had 11 bases not matched to a gene; V was cut back by 6 bases and J by 7 bases. Germline CDR1 is MGHDK and CDR2 is SYGVNS. In DNA form, the CDR3 reads TGTGCCAGCAGGCCAGGGGGCAAAGACTTTGAGCAGTACTTC. It codes for CASRPGGKDFEQYF.

The chain joins TRBV18 to TRBJ1-5, with unresolved D. Germline CDR1 and CDR2: KGHSH and LQKENI. The CDR3 loop spans 13 amino acids. The V end was cut by 5 bases, the J end by 4 bases, with 9 bases between. The CDR3 DNA sequence: TGTGCCAGCTCAGAGGAGACTAATCAGCCCCAGCATTTT. Its protein product is CASSEETNQPQHF.

This chain connects TRBV18 to TRBJ1-2; D not certain. This CDR3 is built from 12 residues. Germline CDR1 and CDR2: KGHSH and LQKENI. Trimming cost V 6 bases and J 8 bases, with 13 bases left between them. CDR3 loop: CASSTGPLGYTF. The CDR3 DNA reads TGTGCCAGCTCCACCGGTCCCTTGGGCTACACCTTC. Full variable domain (missing parts from reference TRBV18 and TRBJ1-2): NAGVMQNPRHLVRRRGQEARLRCSPMKGHSHVYWYRQLPEEGLKFMVYLQKENIIDESGMPKERFSAEFPKEGPSILRIQQVVRGDSAAYFCASSTGPLGYTFGSGTRLTVV.

This sequence joins TRBV19 and TRBJ1-2; the D is unclear. There are 14 residues in the CDR3. The V and J ends lost 3 bases and 2 bases respectively, with 10 bases between them. Germline-derived CDR1 and CDR2 are LNHDA and SQIVND (reference sequence). CDR3 sequence reads: CASSIGGNNYGYTF. The CDR3 nucleotides are TGTGCCAGTAGTATCGGCGGTAACAACTATGGCTACACCTTC.

The chain is built from TRBV5-6 and TRBJ2-5, with 11 positions matching TRBD2. There are 15 residues in the CDR3. With 4 bases clipped from V and 5 bases from J, the junction kept 7 bases outside the gene matches. CDR1 and CDR2 from the germline V gene are SGHDT and YYEEEE. The CDR3 sequence: CASSRVAGGLETQYF. The CDR3 nucleotides are TGTGCCAGCAGCCGAGTAGCGGGGGGGCTTGAGACCCAGTACTTC.

The chain employs TRBV9 and TRBJ1-3; D might be TRBD1 (6 bases). The germline V gene encodes CDR1 SGDLS and CDR2 YYNGEE. V gave up 4 bases and J gave up 0 bases, with 14 bases separating them. The CDR3 contains 16 residues. The CDR3 DNA sequence: TGTGCCAGCAGCCCGTGGGACACCCGCTCTGGAAACACCATATATTTT. This encodes CASSPWDTRSGNTIYF.

In DNA form, the CDR3 reads TGTGCCAGCAGGTCCGGGACAGGGGCCGGGGAGCTGTTTTTT. Protein product: CASRSGTGAGELFF. This chain uses TRBV2 with TRBJ2-2; 10 nucleotides agree with TRBD1. The CDR3 contains 14 residues. V was pared by 6 bases and J by 6 bases, with 4 bases of the junction left unmatched. The V gene's germline CDR1 is SNHLY and CDR2 FYNNEI.

This clone was seen a single time. V usage is TRBV7-8 and J usage is TRBJ2-4; 10 bases match TRBD2. This CDR3 spans 23 amino acids. CDR1 SGHVS and CDR2 FQNEAQ come from the germline V gene. V shed 5 bases, J shed 2 bases, and the junction held 27 bases outside the gene matches. CDR3: CASSPRTRAWVAGGMGTKNIQYF. The CDR3 region has the DNA TGTGCCAGCAGCCCGAGGACGCGCGCGTGGGTAGCGGGGGGAATGGGAACCAAAAACATTCAGTACTTC.

V usage is TRBV24-1 and J usage is TRBJ2-3; 7 bases are shared with TRBD2. This CDR3 spans 18 amino acids. The ends lost 5 bases at V and 2 bases at J; junction bases unmatched: 15. The germline V gene encodes CDR1 KGHDR and CDR2 SFDVKD. CDR3 coding DNA: TGTGCCACCAGTGCAGCCTTCGGGACTACTCAATCCACAGATACGCAGTATTTT. Residues: CATSAAFGTTQSTDTQYF.

This chain joins TRBV19 and TRBJ1-1; D unclear. Trimming stripped 1 base from V and 6 bases from J, with 9 bases between. The germline V gene has CDR1 LNHDA and CDR2 SQIVND (reference sequence). The CDR3 loop spans 13 amino acids. This CDR3 reads CASSIGGIPEAFF. The CDR3 bases are TGTGCCAGTAGTATAGGAGGAATCCCTGAAGCTTTCTTT.

The chain combines TRBV3-1 (or the pseudogene TRBV3-2) with TRBJ2-5, with TRBD2 as a possible D gene (5 bases). The CDR3 length is 13 residues. V was shortened by 5 bases and J by 5 bases, with 12 bases between the two germline ends. Germline values: CDR1 LGHDT, CDR2 YNNKEL (reference sequence). CDR3 coding DNA: TGTGCCAGCAGCTTAGGACTGGAGGAGACCCAGTACTTC. Encoded protein: CASSLGLEETQYF.

The chain carries TRBV27 and TRBJ1-1; TRBD1 matches 8 bases. CDR3 size: 20 residues. Per germline, CDR1 MNHEY and CDR2 SMNVEV (reference sequence). Trimming removed 2 bases from V and 0 bases from J; junction bases left unmatched: 17. The CDR3 is CASSLGTGRTIAQMNTEAFF. CDR3 DNA sequence: TGTGCCAGCAGTTTAGGGACAGGAAGAACCATTGCACAAATGAACACTGAAGCTTTCTTT.